Below are 29 T cell receptor beta chains sequenced from a single sample in a study of OX40 agonist ivuxolimab in advanced cancers. Here immunoSEQ multiplex PCR was the method, and the copy in TCRdb shows in-frame clones only, minus some. This sample has tens of thousands of clones, with about four fifths found just once. The source was CD4+ or CD8+ T cells sorted from blood, collected in a trial of the OX40 agonist ivuxolimab. These TCRs come from an adult with an advanced solid tumor such as melanoma, head and neck, liver or kidney cancer.

In its sample, this clone was seen a few times. This rearrangement joins TRBV19 to TRBJ2-2; the D is unclear. V gave up 7 bases and J gave up 0 bases, with 12 bases separating them. The germline CDR1 and CDR2 sequences are LNHDA and SQIVND (reference sequence). This CDR3 comprises 15 residues. CDR3 sequence: CASMGTRANTGELFF. CDR3 DNA: TGTGCCAGTATGGGAACTCGCGCGAACACCGGGGAGCTGTTTTTT.

The genes are TRBV7-9 and TRBJ1-4; 11 nucleotides align to TRBD1. The germline V gene encodes CDR1 SEHNR and CDR2 FQNEAQ (reference sequence). V shed 7 bases, J shed 7 bases, and the junction held 11 bases outside the gene matches. CDR3 length: 16 residues. The CDR3 sequence is CASTTTGTGGGEKLFF. CDR3 DNA: TGTGCCAGCACGACAACCGGGACAGGGGGTGGTGAAAAACTGTTTTTT. The full variable domain, rest sourced from reference TRBV7-9 and TRBJ1-4, is DTGVSQNPRHKITKRGQNVTFRCDPISEHNRLYWYRQTLGQGPEFLTYFQNEAQLEKSRLLSDRFSAERPKGSFSTLEIQRTEQGDSAMYLCASTTTGTGGGEKLFFGSGTQLSVL.

About this clone: A read error may produce the germline difference seen at one junction end. CDR3 nucleotide sequence: TGTGCCAGCAGTGAAGTGGCTCAGGCTCATGGCTACACCTTC. It is translated as CASSEVAQAHGYTF. The chain employs TRBV10-3 and TRBJ1-2; no definite D call. CDR3 size: 14 residues. Germline CDR1 reads ENHRY; CDR2 reads SYGVKD.

The V and J genes are TRBV13 and TRBJ2-2, with TRBD1 matching over 8 bases. J was trimmed by 5 bases and V by 4 bases; bases with no gene match: 6. CDR1 and CDR2 from the germline V gene are PRHDT and FYEKMQ (reference sequence). The CDR3 totals 15 residues. The CDR3 here is CASSYDRGMTGELFF. The CDR3 region has the DNA TGTGCCAGCAGCTACGACAGGGGTATGACCGGGGAGCTGTTTTTT.

The chain is built from TRBV13 and TRBJ2-7; weak D call: TRBD2 (5 bases). V was clipped by 7 bases and J by 0 bases, with 13 bases between them. CDR3 size: 14 residues. Germline assignment: CDR1 PRHDT and CDR2 FYEKMQ (reference sequence). CDR3: CASKEGLDSYEQYF. The CDR3 nucleotides are TGTGCCAGCAAAGAAGGACTTGACTCCTACGAGCAGTACTTC.

The rearrangement uses TRBV7-2 and TRBJ2-3, with 10 nucleotides matching TRBD2. The CDR3 consists of 15 residues. V gave up 2 bases and J gave up 7 bases; unmatched junction bases: 6. In germline, CDR1 is SGHTA, CDR2 FQGNSA. The CDR3 DNA is TGTGCCAGCAGCTTATTAGCGGGGGGCCGGAATACGCAGTATTTT. Protein product: CASSLLAGGRNTQYF.

The count of this clone is one. This chain links TRBV12-5 with TRBJ1-1; D may be TRBD1 (5 bases). The V and J ends lost 3 bases and 4 bases respectively, with 12 bases between them. The CDR3 totals 14 residues. Germline lookup yields CDR1 LGHNT and CDR2 FRNRAP. DNA of the CDR3: TGTGCTAGTGGTTTAGGACAACGGGGCACTGAAGCTTTCTTT. This gives the protein CASGLGQRGTEAFF.

The V call is TRBV28, the J call TRBJ2-1; 14 bases are shared with TRBD2. The germline V gene encodes CDR1 MDHEN and CDR2 SYDVKM. The CDR3 has 16 residues. V shed 7 bases, J shed 9 bases, and the junction held 11 bases outside the gene matches. The CDR3 sequence: CASNPKGLAGDREQFF. CDR3 sequence (DNA): TGTGCCAGCAATCCGAAGGGACTAGCGGGGGATCGTGAGCAGTTCTTC.

The chain combines TRBV19 with TRBJ2-3, with 11 bases lining up with TRBD2. J was trimmed by 1 base and V by 7 bases; bases with no gene match: 4. This CDR3 has 15 amino acids. The germline gives CDR1 LNHDA, CDR2 SQIVND (reference sequence). The DNA for the CDR3 is TGTGCCAGTACGACACTAGCGGGGGGCACAGATACGCAGTATTTT. Protein product: CASTTLAGGTDTQYF.

J is TRBJ1-2 and V is TRBV9; 7 nucleotides match TRBD1. The germline CDR1 and CDR2 sequences are SGDLS and YYNGEE. This CDR3 comprises 13 residues. The V gene end was trimmed by 4 bases and the J gene end by 6 bases; junction bases not matched to a gene: 6. DNA of the CDR3: TGTGCCAGCAGCCTCGGGACAGATAATGGCTACACCTTC. Protein: CASSLGTDNGYTF.

The CDR3 DNA sequence: TGTGCCAGCAGCCGACAGGGGCCCGGTAGTAGTGAGCAGTTCTTC. Its protein is CASSRQGPGSSEQFF. The chain combines TRBV6-6 with TRBJ2-1; 8 bases are shared with TRBD1. CDR1 and CDR2 (germline): MNHNY, SVGAGI (reference sequence). The CDR3 is 15 amino acids. V lost 6 bases, J lost 9 bases, and 13 bases stayed unmatched.

The chain joins TRBV6-6 to TRBJ1-5; D is ambiguous. The CDR3 has 15 residues. With 7 bases removed from V and 1 base from J, the gap between germline ends came to 14 bases. Germline V gene lookup returns CDR1 MNHNY and CDR2 SVGAGI (reference sequence). CDR3 coding DNA: TGTGCCAGCACCCTTCTGCTGGGGAGCAATCAGCCCCAGCATTTT. It specifies CASTLLLGSNQPQHF.

This chain links TRBV6-5 with TRBJ1-2; maybe TRBD1 (6 bases). The CDR3 totals 13 residues. The germline gives CDR1 MNHEY, CDR2 SVGAGI. The ends were cut back, 2 bases at V and 7 bases at J, with 11 bases in the middle. The CDR3 is CASSYRGAAGYTF. The CDR3, as DNA: TGTGCCAGCAGTTACAGGGGGGCCGCTGGCTACACCTTC.

The chain has TRBV7-3 and TRBJ1-1; 8 nucleotides match TRBD1. CDR3 length: 15 amino acids. Germline CDR1 and CDR2: SGHTA and FQGTGA. With 0 bases clipped from V and 6 bases from J, the junction kept 6 bases outside the gene matches. The CDR3 nucleotides read TGTGCCAGCAGCTTAACGGGGGGACAGGTCGCTGAAGCTTTCTTT. Protein sequence: CASSLTGGQVAEAFF.

The chain couples TRBV14 to TRBJ1-1; D unclear. Germline CDR1 is SGHDN and CDR2 is FVKESK. V lost 0 bases, J lost 5 bases, and 7 bases lay in between. This CDR3 has 13 residues. This CDR3 reads CASSQDRMTEAFF. The CDR3 DNA sequence: TGTGCCAGCAGCCAAGATCGGATGACTGAAGCTTTCTTT. The full variable domain, its missing parts supplied by reference TRBV14 and TRBJ1-1, is EAGVTQFPSHSVIEKGQTVTLRCDPISGHDNLYWYRRVMGKEIKFLLHFVKESKQDESGMPNNRFLAERTGGTYSTLKVQPAELEDSGVYFCASSQDRMTEAFFGQGTRLTVV.

This clone occurred a few times. V and J are TRBV10-2 and TRBJ1-5, with D uncertain. V lost 8 bases and J lost 3, with 5 bases in between. CDR1 is WSHSY and CDR2 is SAAADI in the germline V gene. The CDR3 loop spans 11 amino acids. CDR3 bases: TGCGCCAGCCCGAACAATCAGCCCCAGCATTTT. Translating it yields CASPNNQPQHF.

The chain uses TRBV9 and TRBJ2-1; 15 bases are a match to TRBD2. This CDR3 is built from 18 residues. CDR1 is SGDLS, CDR2 YYNGEE, per germline. The V gene end was trimmed by 3 bases and the J gene end by 0 bases; junction bases not matched to a gene: 4. The CDR3 loop is CASSEGLAGGSSYNEQFF. The CDR3 DNA is TGTGCCAGCAGCGAGGGACTAGCGGGGGGCAGCTCCTACAATGAGCAGTTCTTC.

This clone was observed a single time. CDR3 protein: CASRRDGNTGELFF. CDR3 DNA: TGTGCCAGCAGAAGGGACGGGAACACCGGGGAGCTGTTTTTT. The rearrangement joins TRBV27 to TRBJ2-2; D is possibly TRBD1 or TRBD2 (5 bases each). The germline V gene encodes CDR1 MNHEY and CDR2 SMNVEV (reference sequence). The CDR3 has 14 residues. V was clipped by 6 bases and J by 1 base, with 9 bases between them.

V is TRBV12-5 and J is TRBJ1-2; no definite D call. CDR3 length: 11 amino acids. Germline-derived CDR1 and CDR2 are LGHNT and FRNRAP. V shed 3 bases and J shed 6 bases, with 5 bases lying between them. The CDR3 DNA follows: TGTGCTAGTGGTTTAGACGATGGCTACACCTTC. Its protein product is CASGLDDGYTF.

J is TRBJ1-4 and V is TRBV15; D is possibly TRBD1 (5 bases). The CDR3 covers 18 residues. Deletions cut 0 bases from V and 7 bases from J, with 21 bases between. From germline, CDR1 is LNHNV and CDR2 YYDKDF (reference sequence). CDR3 protein: CATSRDEILILGGEKLFF. CDR3 coding DNA: TGTGCCACCAGCAGAGATGAGATACTTATCCTCGGGGGTGAAAAACTGTTTTTT. Full variable domain (rest looked up from reference TRBV15 and TRBJ1-4): DAMVIQNPRYQVTQFGKPVTLSCSQTLNHNVMYWYQQKSSQAPKLLFHYYDKDFNNEADTPDNFQSRRPNTSFCFLDIRSPGLGDTAMYLCATSRDEILILGGEKLFFGSGTQLSVL.

This clone showed up just once. This sequence joins TRBV5-1 and TRBJ2-1; 7 bases are a match to TRBD2. Germline CDR1 and CDR2: SGHRS and YFSETQ. The ends lost 3 bases at V and 8 bases at J; junction bases unmatched: 5. The CDR3 consists of 13 residues. Here the CDR3 reads CASSSRTSDEQFF. The DNA of the CDR3 is TGCGCCAGCAGCTCCAGGACTAGTGATGAGCAGTTCTTC. The full variable domain, with the rest looked up from reference TRBV5-1 and TRBJ2-1, is KAGVTQTPRYLIKTRGQQVTLSCSPISGHRSVSWYQQTPGQGLQFLFEYFSETQRNKGNFPGRFSGRQFSNSRSEMNVSTLELGDSALYLCASSSRTSDEQFFGPGTRLTVL.

V is TRBV14 and J is TRBJ1-2; D is possibly TRBD1 (5 bases). The CDR3 has 13 residues. Trimming took 3 bases from V and 7 from J, leaving 12 bases between them. Germline assignment: CDR1 SGHDN and CDR2 FVKESK. The CDR3 nucleotides read TGTGCCAGCAGCCAGGCCAGGGTCGGTGGCTACACCTTC. Translated: CASSQARVGGYTF. The full variable domain, completed using reference TRBV14 and TRBJ1-2, is EAGVTQFPSHSVIEKGQTVTLRCDPISGHDNLYWYRRVMGKEIKFLLHFVKESKQDESGMPNNRFLAERTGGTYSTLKVQPAELEDSGVYFCASSQARVGGYTFGSGTRLTVV.

CDR3 sequence: CASSPGTALNEKLFF. For the CDR3, the DNA is TGTGCCAGCAGTCCCGGGACAGCCCTTAATGAAAAACTGTTTTTT. The chain is built from TRBV6-5 and TRBJ1-4; 7 positions match TRBD1. The J segment lost 4 bases and the V segment lost 5 bases, leaving 7 bases of the junction unmatched. The CDR3 runs to 15 residues. Germline CDR1 and CDR2: MNHEY and SVGAGI.

The chain uses TRBV5-4 and TRBJ1-1; possible D gene TRBD1, 5 bases. V shed 0 bases and J shed 4 bases, with 10 bases lying between them. This CDR3 has 14 amino acids. Per germline, CDR1 SGHNT and CDR2 YYREEE (reference sequence). This CDR3 is CASSLEQAGTEAFF. Written as DNA, the CDR3 is TGTGCCAGCAGCTTGGAACAGGCGGGCACTGAAGCTTTCTTT. Based on the CDR3 plus reference TRBV5-4 and TRBJ1-1, the full variable domain is ETGVTQSPTHLIKTRGQQVTLRCSSQSGHNTVSWYQQALGQGPQFIFQYYREEENGRGNFPPRFSGLQFPNYSSELNVNALELDDSALYLCASSLEQAGTEAFFGQGTRLTVV.

The J gene is TRBJ2-3, the V gene TRBV10-3; D is perhaps TRBD1 (5 bases). Germline loops: CDR1 ENHRY, CDR2 SYGVKD. Trimming pared 10 bases from V and 4 bases from J, leaving 18 bases between. The CDR3 has 14 residues. In DNA form, the CDR3 reads TGTGCCACCGAATTAGGTGGGGCTTCAGATACGCAGTATTTT. Residues: CATELGGASDTQYF.

For the CDR3, the DNA is TGCGCCAGCAGCTCGGGACAGCCCGGGGAGCTGTTTTTT. Protein product: CASSSGQPGELFF. The rearrangement uses TRBV5-1 and TRBJ2-2; 7 nucleotides agree with TRBD1. There are 13 residues in the CDR3. Germline trimming cut 3 bases from V and 6 bases from J; bases unmatched to any gene: 2. Germline loops: CDR1 SGHRS, CDR2 YFSETQ.

The J gene is TRBJ2-2, the V gene TRBV5-4, with a tentative D call TRBD2 (5 bases). The CDR3 is made up of 15 amino acids. Germline loops: CDR1 SGHNT, CDR2 YYREEE (reference sequence). With 0 bases removed from V and 3 bases from J, the gap between germline ends came to 9 bases. The CDR3 loop reads CASSLAGIDTGELFF. CDR3 sequence (DNA): TGTGCCAGCAGCTTGGCGGGGATCGACACCGGGGAGCTGTTTTTT.

This rearrangement joins TRBV6-5 to TRBJ1-1, with a tentative D call TRBD1 (5 bases). The CDR3 has 11 amino acids. The germline gives CDR1 MNHEY, CDR2 SVGAGI. V lost 8 bases to trimming and J lost 6 bases, with 10 bases between them. The CDR3: CASGGWAEAFF. The CDR3 DNA reads TGTGCCAGCGGGGGGTGGGCTGAAGCTTTCTTT.

The genes are TRBV6-1 and TRBJ1-6; possible D gene TRBD1, 5 bases. Germline V gives CDR1 MNHNS, CDR2 SASEGT. The CDR3 consists of 15 residues. With 6 bases removed from V and 7 bases from J, the gap between germline ends came to 16 bases. The CDR3 sequence is CASRLGASVNSPLHF. The CDR3 DNA is TGTGCCAGCAGATTAGGGGCGTCGGTAAATTCACCCCTCCACTTT.